This TCR beta chain originates from a study of CD8+ T cells in alopecia areata. Findings and limits, study-wide: Scalp sequencing captures resident alphabeta T cells of normal skin too. Numerous clones, expanded in lesions, remained in scalp and blood during tofacitinib. Significant decreases in scalp clonality and expanded CD8+ clones followed tofacitinib treatment.

Once RNA had been extracted, it was reverse transcribed into cDNA to act as the sequencing template. The data were produced by immunoSEQ multiplex PCR, yet TCRdb's version contains in-frame clones alone and is incomplete. This repertoire shows more than 100,000 clones, around 86% found once; its top ten account for around 10%. Treatment described: oral pan-JAK inhibitor, 5-10 mg twice daily. Worth noting for this clone: Its antigen is unidentified. Other DNA sequences in this sample translate to the same CDR3.

Sequenced here: CD8+ T cells sorted from blood, sampled around week 34, from a patient treated with tofacitinib. This receptor was obtained from a human donor with alopecia areata.

CDR3 in amino acids: CASSYSGGEQFF. The CDR3 DNA reads as TGTGCCAGCAGTTACTCAGGTGGTGAGCAGTTCTTC. The J gene is TRBJ2-1, the V gene TRBV6-5; D gene uncertain. Trimming took off 0 bases at V and 9 bases at J, with 6 bases between the two ends. CDR3 size: 12 residues. Germline CDR1 and CDR2: MNHEY and SVGAGI.